Included here is one T cell receptor beta chain sequence, with context. These data come from a study of OX40 agonist ivuxolimab in advanced cancers. Method: immunoSEQ multiplex PCR; TCRdb's copy keeps in-frame clones and lacks some. The sample contains around 60,000 clones, approximately 90% of which appear only once. Germline V gene sequence: CDR1 MNHEY, CDR2 SMNVEV (reference sequence). The CDR3 is 16 amino acids. V shed 5 bases and J 5 bases; nucleotides not matched to a gene: 10. This TCR came from an adult with an advanced solid tumor such as melanoma, head and neck, liver or kidney cancer. The chain recombines TRBV27 with TRBJ2-5; 11 bases map to TRBD1. The sequenced sample was CD4+ or CD8+ T cells sorted from blood, obtained in a trial of the OX40 agonist ivuxolimab. In DNA, the CDR3 is TGTGCCAGCAGTAAGGGACAGGGGGGGGGTGTGGAGACCCAGTACTTC. Protein sequence: CASSKGQGGGVETQYF.